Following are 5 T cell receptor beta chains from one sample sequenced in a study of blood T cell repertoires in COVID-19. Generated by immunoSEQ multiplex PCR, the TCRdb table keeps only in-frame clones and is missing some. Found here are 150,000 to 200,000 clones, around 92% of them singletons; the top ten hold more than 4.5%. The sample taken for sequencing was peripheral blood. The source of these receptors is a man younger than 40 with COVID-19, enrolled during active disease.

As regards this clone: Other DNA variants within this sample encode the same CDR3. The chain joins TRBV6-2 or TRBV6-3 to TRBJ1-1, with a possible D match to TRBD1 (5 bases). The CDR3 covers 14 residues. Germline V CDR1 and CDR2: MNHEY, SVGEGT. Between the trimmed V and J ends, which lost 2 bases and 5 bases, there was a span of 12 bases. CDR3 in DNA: TGTGCCAGCAGTTACAGTGGGGGGGGTACTGAAGCTTTCTTT. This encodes CASSYSGGGTEAFF.

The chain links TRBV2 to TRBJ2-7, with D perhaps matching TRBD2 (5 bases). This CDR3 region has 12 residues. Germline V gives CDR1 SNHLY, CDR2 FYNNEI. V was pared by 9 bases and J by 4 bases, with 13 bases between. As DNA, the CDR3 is TGTGCCAGTGCCGGGGTCGGGTACGAGCAGTACTTC. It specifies CASAGVGYEQYF. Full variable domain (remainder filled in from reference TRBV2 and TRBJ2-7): EPEVTQTPSHQVTQMGQEVILRCVPISNHLYFYWYRQILGQKVEFLVSFYNNEISEKSEIFDDQFSVERPDGSNFTLKIRSTKLEDSAMYFCASAGVGYEQYFGPGTRLTVT.

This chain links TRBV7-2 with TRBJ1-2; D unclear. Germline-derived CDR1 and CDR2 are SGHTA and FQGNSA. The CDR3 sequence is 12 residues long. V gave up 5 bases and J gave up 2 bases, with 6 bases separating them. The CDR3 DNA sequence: TGTGCCAGCAGCGAACAGAACTATGGCTACACCTTC. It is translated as CASSEQNYGYTF.

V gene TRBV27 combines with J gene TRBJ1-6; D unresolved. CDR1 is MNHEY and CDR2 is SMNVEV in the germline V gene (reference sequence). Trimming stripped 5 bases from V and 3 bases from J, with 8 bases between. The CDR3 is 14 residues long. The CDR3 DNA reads TGTGCCAGCAGTCCCCGGGTCTATAATTCACCCCTCCACTTT. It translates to CASSPRVYNSPLHF.

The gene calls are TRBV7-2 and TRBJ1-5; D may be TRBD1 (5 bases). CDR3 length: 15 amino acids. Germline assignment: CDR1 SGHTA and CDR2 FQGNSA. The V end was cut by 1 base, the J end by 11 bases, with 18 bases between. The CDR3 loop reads CASSLVWEGPYAQHF. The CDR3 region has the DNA TGTGCCAGCAGCTTAGTGTGGGAGGGGCCATACGCCCAGCATTTT.